The next 5 T cell receptor beta chains were all read from a single sample in a study of early stage breast cancer tumors. Using immunoSEQ multiplex PCR, the repertoire was profiled, and TCRdb retains in-frame clones only, with some absent. Of 25,000 to 35,000 clones listed, 74% were seen once; the top ten hold 4% to 5%. The specimen sequenced was blood. The receptor set was obtained from a person aged 35-49 years with breast cancer.

The chain joins TRBV19 to TRBJ2-7, with 7 bases aligning to TRBD2. Trimming took 4 bases from V and 0 from J; bases not matched to a gene: 6. The CDR3 totals 15 residues. Per germline, CDR1 LNHDA and CDR2 SQIVND (reference sequence). Written as DNA, the CDR3 is TGTGCCAGTAGTACTCTAGCGGAGAGCTCCTACGAGCAGTACTTC. Protein product: CASSTLAESSYEQYF.

This chain joins TRBV7-2 and TRBJ2-7, with D perhaps matching TRBD2 (5 bases). Germline values: CDR1 SGHTA, CDR2 FQGNSA. With 5 bases removed from V and 4 bases from J, the gap between germline ends came to 15 bases. The CDR3 is made up of 14 amino acids. Here the CDR3 reads CASSAGLEGYEQYF. CDR3 nucleotide sequence: TGTGCCAGCAGCGCCGGACTGGAAGGTTACGAGCAGTACTTC.

The J gene is TRBJ2-1, the V gene TRBV18, with a possible D match to TRBD2 (6 bases). Germline V gene lookup returns CDR1 KGHSH and CDR2 LQKENI. V was cut by 3 bases and J by 6 bases, with 12 bases left in between. The length of the CDR3 is 14 residues. The DNA for the CDR3 is TGTGCCAGCTCACCCACAAGACTAGGCAATGAGCAGTTCTTC. Protein: CASSPTRLGNEQFF.

This rearrangement joins TRBV7-9 to TRBJ2-7; D gene unclear. Between the trimmed V and J ends, which lost 3 bases and 5 bases, there was a span of 5 bases. CDR1 is SEHNR and CDR2 is FQNEAQ in the germline V gene (reference sequence). The CDR3 covers 11 residues. CDR3 coding DNA: TGTGCCAGCAGCTTCCATAACGAGCAGTACTTC. Translated, it gives CASSFHNEQYF.

CDR3 DNA: TGTGCCAGCACCGAAGGGGCGGGGCCCCAAGAGACCCAGTACTTC. Translated: CASTEGAGPQETQYF. The chain recombines TRBV11-2 with TRBJ2-5; D possibly corresponds to TRBD2 (6 bases). The CDR3 loop spans 15 amino acids. Trimming left V 7 bases short and J 1 base short, with 16 bases between. CDR1 is SGHAT, CDR2 FQNNGV, per germline.